Sequencing of this T cell receptor beta chain was carried out in a study of Ad26.COV2.S vaccination and SARS-CoV-2 variants. This table comes from immunoSEQ multiplex PCR, and its TCRdb copy is limited to in-frame clones, with some not included. The sample shows under 400,000 clones, roughly 91% of them seen only once. Per the germline V gene, CDR1 is LNHDA and CDR2 is SQIVND (reference sequence). V was shortened by 3 bases and J by 13 bases, with 15 bases between the two germline ends. This CDR3 contains 12 residues. The treatment denotes: 15 to 20 received Ad26.COV2.S at low or high dose, single or two shots; a few received placebo; per-sample allocation not given. On day 63 after the first injection, vaccine and placebo recipients gave samples.

Sequences were derived from peripheral blood, sampled in a trial of Ad26.COV2.S vaccine versus placebo. V gene TRBV19 combines with J gene TRBJ1-1; no firm D call. The TCR sequence derives from a person aged 18-60 years who received the Ad26.COV2.S COVID-19 vaccine or a placebo. CDR3 protein: CASSILSGPGFF. The CDR3 DNA sequence: TGTGCCAGTAGTATCTTGTCAGGTCCCGGTTTCTTT.